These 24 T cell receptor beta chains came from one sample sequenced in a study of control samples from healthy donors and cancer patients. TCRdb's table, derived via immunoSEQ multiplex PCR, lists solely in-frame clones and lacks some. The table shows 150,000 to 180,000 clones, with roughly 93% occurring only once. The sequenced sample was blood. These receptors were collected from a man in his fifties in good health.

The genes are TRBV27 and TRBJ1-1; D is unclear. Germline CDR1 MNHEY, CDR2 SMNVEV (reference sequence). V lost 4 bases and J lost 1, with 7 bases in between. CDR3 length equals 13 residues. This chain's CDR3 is CASSYRENTEAFF. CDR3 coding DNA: TGTGCCAGCAGTTACCGGGAGAACACTGAAGCTTTCTTT.

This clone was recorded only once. CDR3 sequence: CASRRTDGNRIEKLFF. As DNA, the CDR3 is TGTGCCAGCAGACGTACGGACGGGAACCGGATTGAAAAACTGTTTTTT. This sequence joins TRBV28 and TRBJ1-4; D unresolved. The CDR3 has 16 amino acids. Germline loops: CDR1 MDHEN, CDR2 SYDVKM. V lost 6 bases and J 7 bases, leaving 21 bases between the germline ends.

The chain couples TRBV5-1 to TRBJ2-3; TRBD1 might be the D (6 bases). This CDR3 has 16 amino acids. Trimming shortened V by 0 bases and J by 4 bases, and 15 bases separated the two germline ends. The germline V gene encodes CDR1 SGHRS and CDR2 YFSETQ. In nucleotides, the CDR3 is TGCGCCAGCAGCTTGGAGGGACATAAAACTGCAGATACGCAGTATTTT. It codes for CASSLEGHKTADTQYF. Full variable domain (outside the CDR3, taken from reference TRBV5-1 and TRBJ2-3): KAGVTQTPRYLIKTRGQQVTLSCSPISGHRSVSWYQQTPGQGLQFLFEYFSETQRNKGNFPGRFSGRQFSNSRSEMNVSTLELGDSALYLCASSLEGHKTADTQYFGPGTRLTVL.

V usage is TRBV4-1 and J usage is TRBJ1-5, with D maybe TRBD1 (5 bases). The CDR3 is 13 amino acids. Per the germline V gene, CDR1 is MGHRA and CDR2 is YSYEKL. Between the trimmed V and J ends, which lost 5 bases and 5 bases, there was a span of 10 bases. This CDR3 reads CASSSQGYQPQHF. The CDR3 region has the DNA TGCGCCAGCAGCTCTCAGGGATATCAGCCCCAGCATTTT.

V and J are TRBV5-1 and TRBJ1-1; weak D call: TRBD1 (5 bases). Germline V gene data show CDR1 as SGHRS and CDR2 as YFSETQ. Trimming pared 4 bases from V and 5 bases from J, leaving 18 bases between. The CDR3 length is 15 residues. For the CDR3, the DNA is TGCGCCAGCAGCACCGACTTCAGGGACGGGACTGAAGCTTTCTTT. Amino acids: CASSTDFRDGTEAFF.

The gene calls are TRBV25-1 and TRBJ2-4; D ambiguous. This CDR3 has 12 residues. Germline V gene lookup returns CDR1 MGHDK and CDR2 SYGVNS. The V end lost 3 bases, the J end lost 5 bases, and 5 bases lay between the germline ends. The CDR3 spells CASSERQNIQYF. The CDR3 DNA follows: TGTGCCAGCAGTGAGAGGCAAAACATTCAGTACTTC.

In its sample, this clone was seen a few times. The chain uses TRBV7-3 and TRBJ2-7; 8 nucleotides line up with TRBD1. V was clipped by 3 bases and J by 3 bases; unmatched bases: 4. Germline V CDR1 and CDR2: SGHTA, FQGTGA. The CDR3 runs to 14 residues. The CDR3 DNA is TGTGCCAGCAGCTTCCAAGGACAGGGCTACGAGCAGTACTTC. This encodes CASSFQGQGYEQYF.

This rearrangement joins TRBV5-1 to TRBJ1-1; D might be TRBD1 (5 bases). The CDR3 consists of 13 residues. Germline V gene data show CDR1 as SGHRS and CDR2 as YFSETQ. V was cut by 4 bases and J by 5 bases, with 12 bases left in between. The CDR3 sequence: CASSTPGGTEAFF. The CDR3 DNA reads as TGCGCCAGCAGCACCCCGGGGGGGACTGAAGCTTTCTTT.

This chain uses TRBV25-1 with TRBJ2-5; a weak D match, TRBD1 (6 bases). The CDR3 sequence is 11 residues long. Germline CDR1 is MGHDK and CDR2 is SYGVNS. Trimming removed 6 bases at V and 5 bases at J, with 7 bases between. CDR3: CASRRGETQYF. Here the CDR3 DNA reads TGTGCCAGCAGAAGGGGGGAGACCCAGTACTTC.

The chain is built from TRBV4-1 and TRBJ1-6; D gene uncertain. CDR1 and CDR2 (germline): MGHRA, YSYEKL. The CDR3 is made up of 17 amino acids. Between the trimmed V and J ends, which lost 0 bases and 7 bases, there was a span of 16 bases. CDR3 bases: TGCGCCAGCAGCCAAGACTGGAGACCGGCCCTAAATTCACCCCTCCACTTT. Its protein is CASSQDWRPALNSPLHF.

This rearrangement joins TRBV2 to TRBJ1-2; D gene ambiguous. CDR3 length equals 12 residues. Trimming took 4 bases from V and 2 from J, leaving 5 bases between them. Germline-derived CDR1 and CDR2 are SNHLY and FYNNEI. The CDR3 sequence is CASSARNYGYTF. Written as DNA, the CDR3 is TGTGCCAGCAGTGCCAGGAACTATGGCTACACCTTC.

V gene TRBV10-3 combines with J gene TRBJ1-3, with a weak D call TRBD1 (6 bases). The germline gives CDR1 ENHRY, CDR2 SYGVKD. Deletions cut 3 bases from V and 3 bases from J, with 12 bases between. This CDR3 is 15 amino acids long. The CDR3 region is CAISDPGTFGNTIYF. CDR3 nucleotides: TGTGCCATCAGTGACCCCGGGACATTTGGAAACACCATATATTTT.

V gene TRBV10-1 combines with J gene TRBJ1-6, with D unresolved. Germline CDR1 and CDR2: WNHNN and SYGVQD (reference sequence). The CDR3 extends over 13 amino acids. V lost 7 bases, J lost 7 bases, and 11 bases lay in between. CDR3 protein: CASTSQRNSPLHF. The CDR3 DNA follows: TGCGCCAGCACGTCCCAGAGGAATTCACCCCTCCACTTT.

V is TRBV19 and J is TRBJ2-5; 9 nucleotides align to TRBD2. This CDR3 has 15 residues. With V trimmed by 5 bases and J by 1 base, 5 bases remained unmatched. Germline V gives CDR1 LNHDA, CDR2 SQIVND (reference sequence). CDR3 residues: CASSFASGVQETQYF. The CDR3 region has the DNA TGTGCCAGTAGTTTCGCTAGCGGGGTCCAAGAGACCCAGTACTTC.

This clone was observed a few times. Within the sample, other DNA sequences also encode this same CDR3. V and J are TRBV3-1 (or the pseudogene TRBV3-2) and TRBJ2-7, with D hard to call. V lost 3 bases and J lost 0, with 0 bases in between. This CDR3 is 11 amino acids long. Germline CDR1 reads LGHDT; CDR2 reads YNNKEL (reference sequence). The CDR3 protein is CASSHSYEQYF. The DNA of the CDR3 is TGTGCCAGCAGCCACTCCTACGAGCAGTACTTC.

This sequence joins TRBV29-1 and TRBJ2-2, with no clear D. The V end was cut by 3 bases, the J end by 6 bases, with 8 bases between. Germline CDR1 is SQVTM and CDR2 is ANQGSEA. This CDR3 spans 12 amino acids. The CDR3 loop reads CSVEYLPGELFF. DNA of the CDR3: TGCAGCGTTGAGTACCTTCCCGGGGAGCTGTTTTTT.

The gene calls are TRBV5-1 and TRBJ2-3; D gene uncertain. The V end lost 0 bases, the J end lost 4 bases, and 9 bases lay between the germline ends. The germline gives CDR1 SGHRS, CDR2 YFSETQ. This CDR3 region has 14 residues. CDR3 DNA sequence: TGCGCCAGCAGCTTGGTAGTATTCTCAGATACGCAGTATTTT. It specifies CASSLVVFSDTQYF.

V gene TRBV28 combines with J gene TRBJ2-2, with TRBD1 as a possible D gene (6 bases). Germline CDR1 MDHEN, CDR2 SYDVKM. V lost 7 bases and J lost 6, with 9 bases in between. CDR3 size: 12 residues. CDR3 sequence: CASNRAAGELFF. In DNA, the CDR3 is TGTGCCAGCAACAGGGCAGCCGGGGAGCTGTTTTTT. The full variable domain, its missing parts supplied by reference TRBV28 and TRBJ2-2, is DVKVTQSSRYLVKRTGEKVFLECVQDMDHENMFWYRQDPGLGLRLIYFSYDVKMKEKGDIPEGYSVSREKKERFSLILESASTNQTSMYLCASNRAAGELFFGEGSRLTVL.

The CDR3 region is CASSPGGVMETQYF. The DNA of the CDR3 is TGCGCCAGCAGCCCTGGGGGGGTTATGGAGACCCAGTACTTC. This sequence joins TRBV5-1 and TRBJ2-5, with TRBD2 matching over 7 bases. CDR1 and CDR2 from the germline V gene are SGHRS and YFSETQ. After removal of 4 bases from V and 5 bases from J, the junction contained 8 bases not matched to a gene. This CDR3 is 14 amino acids long.

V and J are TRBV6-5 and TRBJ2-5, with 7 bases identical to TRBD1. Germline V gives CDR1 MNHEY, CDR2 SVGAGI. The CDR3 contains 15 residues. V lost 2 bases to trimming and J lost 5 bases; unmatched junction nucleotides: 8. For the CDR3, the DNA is TGTGCCAGCAGTTACGTACCACAGGGGATGGAGACCCAGTACTTC. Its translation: CASSYVPQGMETQYF.

The CDR3 coding sequence is TGTGCCAGTTCACCGGGACCATTACGCTCTGGGGCCAACGTCCTGACTTTC. Encoded protein: CASSPGPLRSGANVLTF. The chain has TRBV28 and TRBJ2-6; perhaps D is TRBD1 or TRBD2 (5 bases each). The V gene lost 9 bases and the J gene lost 0 bases, with 18 bases spanning the gap. The CDR3 length is 17 residues. CDR1 is MDHEN, CDR2 SYDVKM, per germline.

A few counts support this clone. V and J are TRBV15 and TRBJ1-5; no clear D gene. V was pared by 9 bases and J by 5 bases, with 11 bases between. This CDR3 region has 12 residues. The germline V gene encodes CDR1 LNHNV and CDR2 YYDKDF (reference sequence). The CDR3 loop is CATGGLDQPQHF. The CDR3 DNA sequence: TGTGCCACAGGAGGCCTGGATCAGCCCCAGCATTTT.

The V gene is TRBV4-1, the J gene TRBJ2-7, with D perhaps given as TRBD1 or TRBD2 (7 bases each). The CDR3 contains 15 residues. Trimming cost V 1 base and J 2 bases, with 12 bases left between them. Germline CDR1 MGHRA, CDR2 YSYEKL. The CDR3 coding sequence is TGCGCCAGCAGCCAAGCAGGGGGGGCCCCCTACGAGCAGTACTTC. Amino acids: CASSQAGGAPYEQYF.

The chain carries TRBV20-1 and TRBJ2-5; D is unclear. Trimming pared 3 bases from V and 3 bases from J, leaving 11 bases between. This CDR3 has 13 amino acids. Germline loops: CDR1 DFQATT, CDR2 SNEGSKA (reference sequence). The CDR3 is CSASRDVEETQYF. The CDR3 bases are TGCAGTGCTAGTAGGGATGTGGAAGAGACCCAGTACTTC.